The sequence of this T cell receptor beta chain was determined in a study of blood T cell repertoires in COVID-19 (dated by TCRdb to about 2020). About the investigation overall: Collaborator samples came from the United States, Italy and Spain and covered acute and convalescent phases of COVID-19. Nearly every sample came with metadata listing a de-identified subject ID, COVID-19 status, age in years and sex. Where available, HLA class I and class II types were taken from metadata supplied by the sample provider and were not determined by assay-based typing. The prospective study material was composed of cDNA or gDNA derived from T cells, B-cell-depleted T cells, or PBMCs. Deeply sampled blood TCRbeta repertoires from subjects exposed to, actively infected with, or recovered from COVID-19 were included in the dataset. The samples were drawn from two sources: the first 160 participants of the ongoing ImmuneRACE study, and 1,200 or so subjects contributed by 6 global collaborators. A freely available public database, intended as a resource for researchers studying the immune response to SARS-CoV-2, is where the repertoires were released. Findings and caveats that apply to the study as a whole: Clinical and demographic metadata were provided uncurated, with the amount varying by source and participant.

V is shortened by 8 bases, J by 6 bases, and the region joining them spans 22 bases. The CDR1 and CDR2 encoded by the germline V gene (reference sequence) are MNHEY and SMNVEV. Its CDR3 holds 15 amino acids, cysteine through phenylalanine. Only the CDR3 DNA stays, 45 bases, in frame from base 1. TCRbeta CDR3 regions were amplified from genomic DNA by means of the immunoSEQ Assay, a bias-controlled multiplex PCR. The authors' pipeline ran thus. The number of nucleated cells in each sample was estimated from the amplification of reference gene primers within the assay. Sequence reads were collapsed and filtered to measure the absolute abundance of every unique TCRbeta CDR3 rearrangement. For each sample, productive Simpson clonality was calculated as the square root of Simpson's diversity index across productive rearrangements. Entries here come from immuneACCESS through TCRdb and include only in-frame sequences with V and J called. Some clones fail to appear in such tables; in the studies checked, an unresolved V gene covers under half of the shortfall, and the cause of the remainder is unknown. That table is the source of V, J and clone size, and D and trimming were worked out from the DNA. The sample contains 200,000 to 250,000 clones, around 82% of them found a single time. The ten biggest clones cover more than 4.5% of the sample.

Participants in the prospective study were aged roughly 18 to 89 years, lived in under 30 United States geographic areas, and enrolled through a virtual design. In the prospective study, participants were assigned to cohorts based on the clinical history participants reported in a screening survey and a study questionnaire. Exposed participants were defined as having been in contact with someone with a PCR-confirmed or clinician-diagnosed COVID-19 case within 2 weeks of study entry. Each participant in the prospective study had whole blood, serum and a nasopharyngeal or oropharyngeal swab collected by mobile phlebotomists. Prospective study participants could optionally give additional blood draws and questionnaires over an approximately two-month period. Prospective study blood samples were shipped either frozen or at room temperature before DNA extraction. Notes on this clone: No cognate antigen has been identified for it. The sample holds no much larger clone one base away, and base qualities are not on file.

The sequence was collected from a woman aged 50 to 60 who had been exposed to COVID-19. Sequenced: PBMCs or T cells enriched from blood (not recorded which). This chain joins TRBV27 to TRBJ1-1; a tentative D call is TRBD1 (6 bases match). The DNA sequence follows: TGTGCCAGCCGGACAGAGATGGCGGTTTACGCTGAAGCTTTCTTT. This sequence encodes CASRTEMAVYAEAFF.